This T cell receptor (beta chain) was captured in a study of blood T cell repertoires in COVID-19. Study background: The analysed material was cDNA or gDNA that came from T cells, B-cell-depleted T cells, or PBMCs.

Clones were sequenced by immunoSEQ multiplex PCR, and TCRdb holds only the in-frame ones, with some missing. The sample has about 30,000 clones, 85% seen once. Germline values: CDR1 WNHNN, CDR2 SYGVQD (reference sequence). The CDR3 runs 15 residues. The trim removed 10 bases at V and 6 bases at J, leaving 6 bases unmatched. The clonotype was recovered from an older man with active COVID-19. The V call is TRBV10-1, the J call TRBJ2-1; TRBD2 matches 16 bases. The sample consisted of peripheral blood. The CDR3 DNA is TGCGCCAACGCAGGGACTAGCGGGGGGGCCAATGAGCAGTTCTTC. Protein product: CANAGTSGGANEQFF.